The 15 T cell receptor beta chains below all came from one sample that was sequenced in a study of monozygotic twins with inflammatory bowel disease. Each CDR3 protein gets one entry in TCRdb, which reprocessed the 5' RACE reads and gives no DNA. The ten most abundant clones cover roughly 2.3% of a sample with around 450,000 distinct CDR3 sequences. The sequenced sample consisted of blood. All receptors derive from a human donor with ulcerative colitis or Crohn's disease, or a healthy co-twin of an affected twin (not recorded which).

The chain couples TRBV3-1 to TRBJ2-1. Germline V CDR1 and CDR2: LGHDT, YNNKEL (reference sequence). The CDR3 totals 16 residues. CDR3 protein: CASSQDLADSYNEQFF.

The chain recombines TRBV5-6 with TRBJ2-5; TCRdb selects TRBD1, and the lack of DNA leaves this call unchecked. Germline CDR1 SGHDT, CDR2 YYEEEE. CDR3 length equals 16 residues. The CDR3 sequence: CASSWGNRRYQETQYF.

The chain combines TRBV5-1 with TRBJ2-5; with no DNA, the TCRdb D assignment of TRBD2 cannot be verified. Germline-derived CDR1 and CDR2 are SGHRS and YFSETQ. This CDR3 contains 19 residues. The CDR3 loop is CASSFPHGLAGGMLETQYF.

The chain has TRBV9 and TRBJ2-1; TCRdb gives TRBD1 as the D gene, but with no DNA this cannot be confirmed. Per germline, CDR1 SGDLS and CDR2 YYNGEE. The CDR3 is 14 residues long. CDR3 residues: CASSLNWGDSEQFF.

The chain links TRBV3-1 to TRBJ2-2; no DNA is available, so the TRBD1 call from TCRdb remains unchecked. Germline V gene data show CDR1 as LGHDT and CDR2 as YNNKEL (reference sequence). The CDR3 spans 14 residues. This CDR3 reads CASSKQGNAGELFF.

The V and J genes are TRBV20-1 and TRBJ2-7. The CDR3 consists of 15 residues. Germline CDR1 reads DFQATT; CDR2 reads SNEGSKA (reference sequence). The CDR3 spells CSASDGVLSSYEQYF.

The gene calls are TRBV12-3 or TRBV12-4 and TRBJ1-5; TCRdb lists TRBD1, though no DNA is available to test this call. CDR3 length: 14 amino acids. This chain's CDR3 is CASRAGAPYQPQHF.

V is TRBV10-3 and J is TRBJ2-3; absent DNA, TCRdb's TRBD1 call cannot be checked. CDR1 and CDR2 from the germline V gene are ENHRY and SYGVKD. This CDR3 has 19 residues. The CDR3 spells CAISPYPGGQQHRTDTQYF.

V is TRBV29-1 and J is TRBJ1-2. Germline V gene sequence: CDR1 SQVTM, CDR2 ANQGSEA. CDR3 length equals 12 residues. This CDR3 reads CSAMTSNYGYTF. Based on the CDR3 plus reference TRBV29-1 and TRBJ1-2, the full variable domain is SAVISQKPSRDICQRGTSLTIQCQVDSQVTMMFWYRQQPGQSLTLIATANQGSEATYESGFVIDKFPISRPNLTFSTLTVSNMSPEDSSIYLCSAMTSNYGYTFGSGTRLTVV.

This chain links TRBV12-3 or TRBV12-4 with TRBJ1-5. The CDR3 contains 16 residues. The CDR3 region is CASSWATIRSNQPQHF.

The chain couples TRBV20-1 to TRBJ1-5; TCRdb gives TRBD1 as the D gene, but with no DNA this cannot be confirmed. CDR1 DFQATT and CDR2 SNEGSKA come from the germline V gene (reference sequence). The CDR3 spans 16 residues. This CDR3 reads CSARDGDRGGNQPQHF.

This CDR3 is CASSPRPGSEQFF. J is TRBJ2-1 and V is TRBV9; TCRdb outputs TRBD1, but without DNA this stays unchecked. The germline V gene has CDR1 SGDLS and CDR2 YYNGEE. This CDR3 comprises 13 residues.

This chain connects TRBV12-3 or TRBV12-4 to TRBJ2-1; with no DNA, the TCRdb D assignment of TRBD2 cannot be verified. The CDR3 length is 16 residues. Here the CDR3 reads CASSFIAGGSYNEQFF.

The rearrangement links TRBV10-3 to TRBJ2-1; the D gene TCRdb calls, TRBD2, cannot be checked with no DNA. The CDR3 runs 13 residues. Germline lookup yields CDR1 ENHRY and CDR2 SYGVKD. CDR3 amino acids: CAMAAGAGDEQFF.

V is TRBV11-2 and J is TRBJ1-1. Germline-derived CDR1 and CDR2 are SGHAT and FQNNGV. The CDR3 sequence is 12 residues long. CDR3 loop: CASSSGHTEAFF.